The rows below give T cell receptor beta chains drawn from one sample of a study of cytomegalovirus exposure and HLA in healthy donors. Sequencing was performed with immunoSEQ multiplex PCR; in TCRdb, only in-frame clones are kept and a portion is missing. The sample shows roughly 310,000 clones, approximately 86% of them seen only once. The sequenced material came from PBMCs. The origin of the receptors is a young man in good health and CMV-seronegative. Each CDR3 is given with its conserved first and last residue. The order of the fields is V gene, D gene, clone size, J gene, CDR3 protein, CDR3 DNA. A D gene is named only where the DNA matches it firmly. Clone size is given for some rows only: seen once, a few or many times, or a class if the clone is expanded.

>TRBV6-5|TRBD1|NA|TRBJ1-1
CASSLNRQGANTEAFF
TGTGCCAGCAGTTTAAACCGACAGGGGGCGAACACTGAAGCTTTCTTT
>TRBV18|NA|NA|TRBJ1-2
CASSREWLSNYGYTF
TGTGCCAGCTCTCGGGAGTGGCTTTCCAACTATGGCTACACCTTC
>TRBV7-9|TRBD2|NA|TRBJ2-4
CASSLGPSGGALAKNIQYF
TGTGCCAGCAGCTTAGGTCCTAGCGGGGGGGCCTTGGCCAAAAACATTCAGTACTTC
>TRBV16|NA|NA|TRBJ1-1
CASSEEMNTEAFF
TGTGCCAGCAGCGAAGAGATGAACACTGAAGCTTTCTTT
>TRBV6-6|NA|NA|TRBJ2-2
CASSYFRETGELFF
TGTGCCAGCAGTTACTTCCGTGAGACCGGGGAGCTGTTTTTT
>TRBV2|TRBD1|NA|TRBJ1-1
CATSGGTVAEAFF
TGTGCCACCTCAGGGGGGACGGTCGCTGAAGCTTTCTTT
>TRBV7-7|TRBD1|NA|TRBJ1-4
CASSLGQATNEKLFF
TGTGCCAGCAGTTTGGGACAGGCAACTAATGAAAAACTGTTTTTT
>TRBV6-1|TRBD1|NA|TRBJ2-7
CASRGQLYYEQYF
TGTGCCAGCAGGGGACAGTTATACTACGAGCAGTACTTC
>TRBV6-1|TRBD1|NA|TRBJ2-7
CASSGLGTGVSYEQYF
TGTGCCAGCAGTGGACTGGGGACAGGGGTGTCCTACGAGCAGTACTTC
>TRBV5-4|TRBD1|NA|TRBJ1-2
CASSLGQGVNYGYTF
TGTGCCAGCAGCTTGGGACAGGGGGTTAACTATGGCTACACCTTC
>TRBV4-1|TRBD2|NA|TRBJ2-5
CASSQDVGTSGGPRQTQYF
TGCGCCAGCAGCCAGGATGTGGGGACTAGCGGGGGGCCGAGGCAGACCCAGTACTTC
>TRBV9|NA|few|TRBJ2-3
CASSVQLTDTQYF
TGTGCCAGCAGCGTACAACTCACAGATACGCAGTATTTT
>TRBV4-1|TRBD1|NA|TRBJ2-7
CASSPQGARNEQYF
TGCGCCAGCAGCCCACAGGGGGCAAGGAACGAGCAGTACTTC
>TRBV27|NA|NA|TRBJ1-6
CASRGGGYSPLHF
TGTGCCAGCAGAGGGGGGGGCTATTCACCCCTCCACTTT
>TRBV2|NA|NA|TRBJ1-6
CASSDLSSYNSPLHF
TGTGCCAGCAGTGATTTGAGTTCCTATAATTCACCCCTCCACTTT
>TRBV4-2|TRBD2|NA|TRBJ2-3
CASSQDSWRGGRTDTQYF
TGTGCCAGCAGCCAAGACTCCTGGCGGGGGGGTAGGACAGATACGCAGTATTTT
>TRBV7-2|NA|NA|TRBJ1-2
CASSLHLGGGSLGYTF
TGTGCCAGCAGCTTACATTTAGGGGGGGGCTCTCTCGGCTACACCTTC
>TRBV1|NA|NA|TRBJ2-5
CTSSHPRLAVKETQYF
TGCACCAGCAGCCATCCAAGACTAGCGGTGAAAGAGACCCAGTACTTC
>TRBV5-1|NA|NA|TRBJ1-1
CASSLAGYLAFF
TGCGCCAGCAGCTTGGCCGGGTATTTGGCTTTCTTT
>TRBV15|NA|NA|TRBJ2-5
CATSRDEGGKETQYF
TGTGCCACCAGCAGAGATGAGGGTGGAAAAGAGACCCAGTACTTC
>TRBV13|TRBD2|NA|TRBJ2-5
CASSLGLAETQETQYF
TGTGCCAGCAGCCTAGGACTAGCTGAGACCCAAGAGACCCAGTACTTC
>TRBV2|NA|NA|TRBJ1-5
CASTEGGALLNQPQHF
TGTGCCAGCACCGAGGGGGGGGCTCTACTCAATCAGCCCCAGCATTTT
>TRBV2|NA|NA|TRBJ2-3
CASRAGKRVSTDTQYF
TGTGCCAGCAGGGCAGGGAAGCGGGTGAGCACAGATACGCAGTATTTT
>TRBV30|TRBD1|NA|TRBJ2-7
CAGTGRGLYEQYF
TGTGCGGGGACGGGCAGGGGGCTTTACGAGCAGTACTTC